These T cell receptor beta chains were read from a single sample in a study of T cell changes during pregnancy in multiple sclerosis. Repertoires were generated with immunoSEQ multiplex PCR, while TCRdb's copy carries only in-frame clones and drops some. This sample has more than 65,000 clones, with 90% to 95% found just once. This material consisted of peripheral blood, taken in the first trimester of pregnancy. These receptors were obtained from a female donor with multiple sclerosis, enrolled in a pregnancy study. CDR3s leave out the opening cysteine and the closing phenylalanine or tryptophan. Only part of the rows carry a size: once, few, many, or a class if the clone is expanded.

length,V,size,J,CDR3
10,TRBV14,NA,TRBJ1-6,ASSLPGGALH
13,TRBV10-3,NA,TRBJ2-2,AISERGDKTGELF
12,TRBV6-1,NA,TRBJ1-2,ASSEAEQNYGYT
13,TRBV30,NA,TRBJ1-5,AWRRWDSGNQPQH
13,TRBV7-2,NA,TRBJ2-7,ASSPRLITHYEQY
13,TRBV27,NA,TRBJ2-7,ASSFLASGSYEQY
14,TRBV18,NA,TRBJ2-1,ASSPPRGGAYNEQF
12,TRBV30,NA,TRBJ1-6,ASSRGTARSPLH
14,TRBV6-4,once,TRBJ2-1,ASSDQGTSGINEQF
13,TRBV13,NA,TRBJ1-1,ASSSGQGVDTEAF
13,TRBV4-2,NA,TRBJ1-5,ASSPGQGANQPQH
11,TRBV7-9,once,TRBJ2-3,ASSLVGALHRY
15,TRBV7-9,few,TRBJ1-2,ASSLGGGPDRDRGYT
14,TRBV23-1,NA,TRBJ2-5,ASSPNPRESRETQY
14,TRBV6-1,NA,TRBJ1-5,ASSEAMGTGNQPQH
13,TRBV14,NA,TRBJ2-7,ASSPRTGGSYEQY
12,TRBV5-1,NA,TRBJ2-5,ASSPRTAQETQY
13,TRBV12-5,NA,TRBJ1-5,ASVRPGQDNQPQH
14,TRBV27,NA,TRBJ2-5,ASSPRTGPSQETQY
9,TRBV28,NA,TRBJ2-3,ASSLRDPQY
9,TRBV29-1,NA,TRBJ2-1,SVDQGNEQF
14,TRBV19,NA,TRBJ2-2,ASSIVIITNTGELF
11,TRBV18,NA,TRBJ2-7,ASPASSPREQY
12,TRBV6-1,NA,TRBJ2-1,ASSGWQGAGEQF
14,TRBV5-1,NA,TRBJ1-4,ASSLSNLRQNEKLF
12,TRBV6-5,NA,TRBJ2-1,ASSLAGTYNEQF